This TCR beta chain came from a study of T cell repertoires in cytomegalovirus infection. TCRdb reanalysed the reads using MiXCR and keeps one entry per CDR3 protein. The repertoire includes 800,000 to 950,000 distinct CDR3 sequences, around a third of them detected once, and around an eighth sits in the top ten. About this clonotype: The antigen is undetermined.

The CDR3 runs to 12 residues. V shed 6 bases and J shed 7 bases, with 12 bases lying between them. This sequence joins TRBV12-3 or TRBV12-4 and TRBJ1-2; possibly TRBD1 for D (6 bases). The input for sequencing was cultured CD8+ T cells from PBMCs, taken from culture after CMV antigen stimulation. This TCR was sampled from a human donor in good health (CMV status not recorded). Some clones in this sample may be carry-over from other donors' samples. CDR3 in DNA: TGTGCCAGCAGCCCTCAGGGGTTTGGCTACACCTTC. It specifies CASSPQGFGYTF.